These 23 T cell receptor beta chains came from one sample sequenced in a study of a mutant IDH1 vaccine in newly diagnosed glioma. Time point given: week 35, safety follow-up. What each vaccine dose contained was 300 ug of mutant IDH1 20-mer peptide, accompanied by topical imiquimod. Antigens of these TCRs are unknown. Sequenced by immunoSEQ multiplex PCR; TCRdb stores in-frame clones only, minus some. The repertoire has 30,000 or so clones, over 70% of them found once; the top ten carry approximately 8.5%. Sequencing was performed on PBMCs, taken from a glioma patient whose treatment included an IDH1 peptide vaccine. The receptors were sampled from a woman aged 25 to 45 with glioma. Some clones in this sample may be carry-over from other donors' samples.

V usage is TRBV29-1 and J usage is TRBJ1-1, with 8 bases matching TRBD1. There are 15 residues in the CDR3. After removal of 3 bases from V and 4 bases from J, the junction contained 10 bases not matched to a gene. Germline values: CDR1 SQVTM, CDR2 ANQGSEA. CDR3 in amino acids: CSVEGGQGAGTEAFF. DNA for the CDR3: TGCAGCGTTGAGGGGGGTCAGGGGGCGGGCACTGAAGCTTTCTTT. The full variable domain, in which reference TRBV29-1 and TRBJ1-1 provide the parts outside the CDR3, is SAVISQKPSRDICQRGTSLTIQCQVDSQVTMMFWYRQQPGQSLTLIATANQGSEATYESGFVIDKFPISRPNLTFSTLTVSNMSPEDSSIYLCSVEGGQGAGTEAFFGQGTRLTVV.

The V and J genes are TRBV18 and TRBJ2-2; D not certain. V lost 6 bases and J lost 3, with 8 bases in between. Germline V CDR1 and CDR2: KGHSH, LQKENI. This CDR3 has 13 residues. The DNA for the CDR3 is TGTGCCAGCTCCCGCTCCGACACCGGGGAGCTGTTTTTT. Translated, it gives CASSRSDTGELFF.

The chain uses TRBV6-5 and TRBJ2-1; the match to TRBD2 covers 8 bases. CDR1 and CDR2 (germline): MNHEY, SVGAGI. Trimming took 6 bases from V and 6 from J; bases not matched to a gene: 4. This CDR3 region has 13 residues. The CDR3 sequence is CASRIAGFNEQFF. For the CDR3, the DNA is TGTGCCAGCAGGATAGCGGGGTTCAATGAGCAGTTCTTC.

The rearrangement uses TRBV11-2 and TRBJ1-2; D call uncertain. Per germline, CDR1 SGHAT and CDR2 FQNNGV. V shed 4 bases and J shed 2 bases, with 17 bases lying between them. The CDR3 runs to 16 residues. CDR3 nucleotide sequence: TGTGCCAGCAGCTCTATTAAGCACAGTGTAAACTATGGCTACACCTTC. Translation: CASSSIKHSVNYGYTF. Looking up the rest from reference TRBV11-2 and TRBJ1-2 gives the full variable domain: EAGVAQSPRYKIIEKRQSVAFWCNPISGHATLYWYQQILGQGPKLLIQFQNNGVVDDSQLPKDRFSAERLKGVDSTLKIQPAKLEDSAVYLCASSSIKHSVNYGYTFGSGTRLTVV.

The chain employs TRBV5-1 and TRBJ1-4; 7 bases agree with TRBD1. The CDR3 has 14 amino acids. Trimming removed 4 bases from V and 7 bases from J; junction bases left unmatched: 7. The germline V gene has CDR1 SGHRS and CDR2 YFSETQ. CDR3 residues: CASSAGTVGEKLFF. DNA of the CDR3: TGCGCCAGCAGCGCCGGGACAGTTGGTGAAAAACTGTTTTTT.

The V call is TRBV6-1, the J call TRBJ1-1, with D maybe TRBD1 (6 bases). Germline CDR1 and CDR2: MNHNS and SASEGT. V was pared by 8 bases and J by 1 base, with 11 bases between. The CDR3 contains 13 residues. The CDR3 region has the DNA TGTGCCAGCCCCTCGGGGGCGAACACTGAAGCTTTCTTT. Protein: CASPSGANTEAFF.

The genes are TRBV30 and TRBJ2-7, with 8 bases that match TRBD2. Germline values: CDR1 GTSNPN, CDR2 SVGIG (reference sequence). The CDR3 is 14 residues long. With 8 bases clipped from V and 0 bases from J, the junction kept 9 bases outside the gene matches. The CDR3 DNA follows: TGTGCCGGCAGCGGGAGTTCCAACTCCTACGAGCAGTACTTC. Amino acids: CAGSGSSNSYEQYF.

The CDR3 protein is CASSLAAQNQPQHF. DNA for the CDR3: TGTGCCAGCAGCTTAGCGGCTCAAAATCAGCCCCAGCATTTT. This chain joins TRBV7-2 and TRBJ1-5; D unresolved. Germline assignment: CDR1 SGHTA and CDR2 FQGNSA. Trimming pared 0 bases from V and 4 bases from J, leaving 7 bases between. CDR3 length: 14 amino acids.

This chain joins TRBV27 and TRBJ1-4; possibly TRBD1 for D (5 bases). Germline CDR1 is MNHEY and CDR2 is SMNVEV (reference sequence). V lost 5 bases and J 1 base, leaving 8 bases between the germline ends. The CDR3 consists of 14 residues. The CDR3 loop is CASSPRVTNEKLFF. CDR3 DNA sequence: TGTGCCAGCAGTCCCAGGGTAACTAATGAAAAACTGTTTTTT.

The chain has TRBV12-5 and TRBJ2-7; 9 positions match TRBD1. This CDR3 has 14 amino acids. V shed 9 bases, J shed 5 bases, and the junction held 11 bases outside the gene matches. Germline V gene lookup returns CDR1 LGHNT and CDR2 FRNRAP. The CDR3 here is CASGPGQGIHEQYF. As DNA, the CDR3 is TGTGCTAGCGGACCGGGACAGGGCATACACGAGCAGTACTTC.

This clone was seen more than once but under ten times. V and J are TRBV13 and TRBJ1-1; D gene ambiguous. The CDR3 spans 13 residues. CDR1 and CDR2 from the germline V gene are PRHDT and FYEKMQ (reference sequence). The V and J ends lost 2 bases and 3 bases respectively, with 7 bases between them. CDR3 in amino acids: CASSLSGYTEAFF. CDR3 sequence (DNA): TGTGCCAGCAGCTTATCCGGGTACACTGAAGCTTTCTTT.

The chain is built from TRBV9 and TRBJ2-3; tentative D call: TRBD2 (6 bases). Germline lookup yields CDR1 SGDLS and CDR2 YYNGEE. The CDR3 runs 16 residues. Trimming cost V 0 bases and J 6 bases, with 17 bases left between them. The DNA for the CDR3 is TGTGCCAGCAGCGTAGTGGGTAGCGGCCCTCGCGATACGCAGTATTTT. Translated, it gives CASSVVGSGPRDTQYF.

The chain recombines TRBV7-8 with TRBJ2-2, with D hard to call. V lost 4 bases to trimming and J lost 2 bases, with 2 bases between them. Germline V CDR1 and CDR2: SGHVS, FQNEAQ. The length of the CDR3 is 12 residues. The CDR3 spells CASSYNTGELFF. DNA of the CDR3: TGTGCCAGCAGCTACAACACCGGGGAGCTGTTTTTT.

V gene TRBV9 combines with J gene TRBJ2-1; D possibly corresponds to TRBD2 (5 bases). CDR3 size: 16 residues. Trimming stripped 0 bases from V and 0 bases from J, with 10 bases between. The germline V gene encodes CDR1 SGDLS and CDR2 YYNGEE. In nucleotides, the CDR3 is TGTGCCAGCAGCGTAGCTGGTGGGAGCTCCTACAATGAGCAGTTCTTC. Protein product: CASSVAGGSSYNEQFF.

V gene TRBV19 combines with J gene TRBJ2-3; D possibly corresponds to TRBD2 (7 bases). V was pared by 5 bases and J by 6 bases, with 15 bases between. Germline lookup yields CDR1 LNHDA and CDR2 SQIVND (reference sequence). CDR3 length equals 14 residues. CDR3 loop: CASSSSGGADTQYF. CDR3 DNA: TGTGCCAGTAGTTCGTCGGGGGGCGCCGATACGCAGTATTTT.

This chain connects TRBV4-1 to TRBJ2-3, with a tentative D call TRBD1 (6 bases). Trimming pared 0 bases from V and 8 bases from J, leaving 15 bases between. Germline V gives CDR1 MGHRA, CDR2 YSYEKL. This CDR3 has 15 amino acids. The CDR3 sequence is CASSQDSDRGGTQYF. As DNA, the CDR3 is TGCGCCAGCAGCCAAGATTCGGACCGAGGGGGTACGCAGTATTTT.

The V and J genes are TRBV7-9 and TRBJ1-4; D perhaps matches TRBD1 (5 bases). The CDR3 loop spans 15 amino acids. Trimming pared 1 base from V and 5 bases from J, leaving 11 bases between. Germline lookup yields CDR1 SEHNR and CDR2 FQNEAQ (reference sequence). This chain's CDR3 is CASSLGWGQNEKLFF. The CDR3 coding sequence is TGTGCCAGCAGCTTAGGATGGGGCCAAAATGAAAAACTGTTTTTT.

The CDR3, as DNA: TGCGCCAGCAGCCGGGCTAGCGGGAGGGATACGCAGTATTTT. Its translation is CASSRASGRDTQYF. J is TRBJ2-3 and V is TRBV4-1; 11 positions agree with TRBD2. V lost 4 bases, J lost 6 bases, and 3 bases stayed unmatched. Germline CDR1 is MGHRA and CDR2 is YSYEKL. This CDR3 is 14 amino acids long.

This clone was counted between two and nine times. The CDR3 is CASRQLAGQETQYF. CDR3 in DNA: TGTGCCAGCAGGCAACTAGCGGGTCAAGAGACCCAGTACTTC. The chain carries TRBV6-6 and TRBJ2-5; 9 bases align to TRBD2. CDR1 and CDR2 from the germline V gene are MNHNY and SVGAGI (reference sequence). The CDR3 is 14 amino acids. V lost 6 bases, J lost 2 bases, and 4 bases stayed unmatched.

The gene calls are TRBV28 and TRBJ2-3, with 12 bases identical to TRBD2. The CDR3 length is 15 residues. Per the germline V gene, CDR1 is MDHEN and CDR2 is SYDVKM. J was trimmed by 5 bases and V by 6 bases; bases with no gene match: 6. The DNA of the CDR3 is TGTGCCAGCAGCCTAGCGGGAGGGCCGGTAGATACGCAGTATTTT. It is translated as CASSLAGGPVDTQYF.

The rearrangement joins TRBV7-8 to TRBJ2-3; D assignment may be TRBD1 or TRBD2 (5 bases each). V gave up 5 bases and J gave up 3 bases, with 9 bases separating them. The CDR3 sequence is 13 residues long. In germline, CDR1 is SGHVS, CDR2 FQNEAQ. CDR3 region: CASSEGLTDTQYF. For the CDR3, the DNA is TGTGCCAGCAGCGAGGGGTTAACAGATACGCAGTATTTT.

The rearrangement uses TRBV6-1 and TRBJ2-2, with D perhaps being TRBD1 or TRBD2 (5 bases each). V lost 10 bases to trimming and J lost 3 bases, with 15 bases between them. The CDR3 is made up of 14 amino acids. CDR1 is MNHNS and CDR2 is SASEGT in the germline V gene. CDR3 amino acids: CATGEGFYTGELFF. CDR3 DNA sequence: TGTGCCACTGGTGAGGGGTTTTACACCGGGGAGCTGTTTTTT.

Only a few counts were recorded for this clone. The chain carries TRBV19 and TRBJ1-5; D unclear. CDR3 length: 15 residues. CDR1 is LNHDA, CDR2 SQIVND, per germline (reference sequence). V dropped 3 bases and J dropped 0 bases, with 9 bases sitting between them. CDR3 loop: CASSITVYSNQPQHF. CDR3 sequence (DNA): TGTGCCAGTAGTATCACGGTGTATAGCAATCAGCCCCAGCATTTT.